This TCR beta chain was sequenced for a study of CD8+ T cells in alopecia areata. Described treatment: oral pan-JAK inhibitor, 5-10 mg twice daily. Extraction and reverse transcription of RNA yielded cDNA as the sequencing template. Measured with immunoSEQ multiplex PCR; TCRdb has only the in-frame clones, and not every one. Of some 190,000 clones listed, about half are singletons. Study results and caveats: As there was one nonresponder, how baseline CD8+ expansion relates to response remains uncertain.

The CDR3 contains 19 residues. With V trimmed by 2 bases and J by 2 bases, 10 bases remained unmatched. Germline V gene data show CDR1 as SGHTA and CDR2 as FQGTGA. To note about this clone: What it binds is not known.

The receptor comes from a human donor with alopecia areata. V and J are TRBV7-3 and TRBJ2-3, with TRBD2 identical over 13 bases. This specimen consisted of CD8+ T cells sorted from blood, obtained at week 52, from a patient treated with tofacitinib. The CDR3 loop reads CASSLLLKTSGGNTDTQYF. CDR3 sequence (DNA): TGTGCCAGCAGCTTACTACTGAAGACTAGCGGGGGGAACACAGATACGCAGTATTTT.